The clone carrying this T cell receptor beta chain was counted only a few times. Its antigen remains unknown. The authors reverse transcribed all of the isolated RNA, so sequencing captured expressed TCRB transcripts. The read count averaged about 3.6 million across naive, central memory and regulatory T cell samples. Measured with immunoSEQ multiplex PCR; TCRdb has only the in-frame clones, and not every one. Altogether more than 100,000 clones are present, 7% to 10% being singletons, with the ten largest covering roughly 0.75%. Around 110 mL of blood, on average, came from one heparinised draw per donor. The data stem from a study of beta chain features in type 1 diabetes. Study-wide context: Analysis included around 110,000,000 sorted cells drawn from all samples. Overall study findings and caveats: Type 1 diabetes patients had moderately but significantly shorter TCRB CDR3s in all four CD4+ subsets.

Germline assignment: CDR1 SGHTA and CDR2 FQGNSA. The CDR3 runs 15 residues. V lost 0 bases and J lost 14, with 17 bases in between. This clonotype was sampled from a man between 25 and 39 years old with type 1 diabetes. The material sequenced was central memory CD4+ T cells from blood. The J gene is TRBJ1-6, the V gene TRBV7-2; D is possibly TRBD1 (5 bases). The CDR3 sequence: CASSLAGPGLRALHF. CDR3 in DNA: TGTGCCAGCAGCTTAGCCGGCCCAGGCCTCAGGGCCCTCCACTTT.